This T cell receptor (beta chain) came from a study of cytomegalovirus exposure and HLA in healthy donors. CDR1 and CDR2 from the germline V gene are LNHDA and SQIVND (reference sequence). This CDR3 region has 17 residues. Losses at the gene ends were 4 bases for V and 1 base for J; bases not matched to a gene: 3. The repertoire was sequenced with immunoSEQ multiplex PCR; TCRdb's copy has only in-frame clones and lacks some. The sample records about 130,000 clones, about 90% being singletons. The chain combines TRBV19 with TRBJ2-6, with 11 bases matching TRBD1. This TCR was sampled from a man aged 25-45 years in good health and CMV-seronegative. Sequenced input: PBMCs. In DNA form, the CDR3 reads TGTGCCAGTAGTAGCGGACAGGGGGCTTCTGGGGCCAACGTCCTGACTTTC. It is translated as CASSSGQGASGANVLTF.